This entry lists 21 T cell receptor beta chains sequenced from one sample in a study of response to subunit inactivated influenza vaccine. Via MiXCR, TCRdb re-called the RT-PCR reads, giving one row per CDR3 protein. The sample contains 710,000 or so distinct CDR3 sequences, more than 15% of which appear only once. The sample was PBMCs from blood, taken 11 to 12 days after vaccination. These receptors all stem from a man aged 50-60 years who received an inactivated influenza vaccine.

This chain connects TRBV5-1 to TRBJ2-7; D is perhaps TRBD2 (6 bases). This CDR3 contains 15 residues. V was shortened by 0 bases and J by 0 bases, with 10 bases between the two germline ends. Germline CDR1 SGHRS, CDR2 YFSETQ. CDR3 residues: CASSLAYGSSYEQYF. Here the CDR3 DNA reads TGCGCCAGCAGCTTGGCATACGGGAGCTCCTACGAGCAGTACTTC.

The V call is TRBV10-3, the J call TRBJ2-3, with no clear D. The CDR3 sequence is 15 residues long. V was trimmed by 6 bases and J by 0 bases, leaving 13 bases between them. Germline V gene lookup returns CDR1 ENHRY and CDR2 SYGVKD. The chain's CDR3 is CAIRSASTSTDTQYF. In nucleotides, the CDR3 is TGTGCCATCAGATCGGCGAGTACTAGCACAGATACGCAGTATTTT.

This clonotype came up a few times. The genes are TRBV10-3 and TRBJ2-3; a possible D gene is TRBD2 (6 bases). CDR3 length equals 17 residues. The V end was cut by 0 bases, the J end by 2 bases, with 15 bases between. Germline lookup yields CDR1 ENHRY and CDR2 SYGVKD. CDR3 amino acids: CAISESSSGSYTDTQYF. CDR3 nucleotide sequence: TGTGCCATCAGTGAGTCGAGTAGCGGATCTTACACAGATACGCAGTATTTT.

The chain recombines TRBV10-3 with TRBJ2-5; possibly TRBD2 for D (6 bases). V shed 7 bases and J shed 3 bases, with 9 bases lying between them. This CDR3 comprises 12 residues. Germline CDR1 reads ENHRY; CDR2 reads SYGVKD. CDR3 region: CAIKDYEETQYF. The CDR3 coding sequence is TGTGCCATCAAGGACTATGAAGAGACCCAGTACTTC.

The chain carries TRBV4-1 and TRBJ2-1; no clear D. Trimming removed 3 bases at V and 0 bases at J, with 15 bases between. The CDR3 spans 17 residues. Germline CDR1 MGHRA, CDR2 YSYEKL. In DNA form, the CDR3 reads TGCGCCAGCAGCCATGGAGTGACGGTTAGCTCCTACAATGAGCAGTTCTTC. Protein sequence: CASSHGVTVSSYNEQFF.

This sequence joins TRBV20-1 and TRBJ2-4, with D unresolved. Germline V gene data show CDR1 as DFQATT and CDR2 as SNEGSKA (reference sequence). V dropped 2 bases and J dropped 8 bases, with 16 bases sitting between them. The CDR3 sequence is 14 residues long. The chain's CDR3 is CSARLSSLNHIQYF. CDR3 nucleotides: TGCAGTGCTAGACTATCTAGTCTTAACCACATTCAGTACTTC.

This clonotype was seen repeatedly, ten times or more. V usage is TRBV20-1 and J usage is TRBJ2-3; perhaps TRBD2 as D (7 bases). CDR3 length equals 15 residues. The germline V gene has CDR1 DFQATT and CDR2 SNEGSKA (reference sequence). V lost 0 bases and J lost 14, with 24 bases in between. The CDR3 sequence is CSARDRSMGVRGLYF. The CDR3 DNA reads TGCAGTGCTAGAGATCGGTCGATGGGTGTGCGGGGGCTGTATTTT.

V gene TRBV4-3 combines with J gene TRBJ2-3, with TRBD1 as a possible D gene (7 bases). Trimming took off 4 bases at V and 4 bases at J, with 15 bases between the two ends. The germline V gene encodes CDR1 LGHNA and CDR2 YSLEER. The CDR3 is 15 amino acids. This chain's CDR3 is CASSPHQGGADTQYF. The CDR3 DNA follows: TGCGCCAGCAGCCCTCATCAGGGGGGAGCAGATACGCAGTATTTT.

This clonotype was counted a few times. CDR3 amino acids: CASSLRRREAPQETQYF. For the CDR3, the DNA is TGTGCCAGCAGCTTAAGGAGGCGGGAGGCACCCCAAGAGACCCAGTACTTC. The chain uses TRBV5-6 and TRBJ2-5; TRBD2 matches 8 bases. The CDR3 runs to 17 residues. The V and J ends lost 2 bases and 1 base, in that order; junction bases with no gene match: 10. CDR1 is SGHDT, CDR2 YYEEEE, per germline.

This chain joins TRBV5-1 and TRBJ1-1; D may be TRBD1 (5 bases). Trimming cost V 4 bases and J 3 bases, with 16 bases left between them. CDR1 and CDR2 (germline): SGHRS, YFSETQ. The CDR3 consists of 15 residues. For the CDR3, the DNA is TGCGCCAGCAGCCCGGGTTCCGCGGGGCACACTGAAGCTTTCTTT. This translates into CASSPGSAGHTEAFF.

The rearrangement links TRBV11-2 to TRBJ2-1; 9 bases are a match to TRBD1. Per the germline V gene, CDR1 is SGHAT and CDR2 is FQNNGV. V was clipped by 5 bases and J by 9 bases; unmatched bases: 11. The CDR3 runs 15 residues. The CDR3 loop reads CASSPTGGALSEQFF. The CDR3, as DNA: TGTGCCAGCAGCCCCACAGGGGGCGCTTTATCTGAGCAGTTCTTC.

This clonotype was counted at least ten times. This chain links TRBV29-1 with TRBJ2-1; TRBD1 agrees at 7 bases. The CDR3 is made up of 13 amino acids. CDR1 and CDR2 from the germline V gene are SQVTM and ANQGSEA. The J segment lost 13 bases and the V segment lost 6 bases, leaving 15 bases of the junction unmatched. The CDR3 protein is CSVARDSRGKQFF. In DNA form, the CDR3 reads TGCAGCGTCGCCCGGGACAGCAGGGGTAAACAGTTCTTC.

The chain recombines TRBV7-9 with TRBJ2-3; D unclear. V dropped 1 base and J dropped 1 base, with 9 bases sitting between them. The germline V gene encodes CDR1 SEHNR and CDR2 FQNEAQ (reference sequence). The CDR3 totals 15 residues. The CDR3 loop is CASSLGRSGTDTQYF. The CDR3 DNA follows: TGTGCCAGCAGCTTAGGAAGGTCCGGCACAGATACGCAGTATTTT.

This clonotype was seen a few times. The genes are TRBV10-3 and TRBJ2-3; TRBD2 matches 9 bases. Trimming removed 4 bases from V and 2 bases from J; junction bases left unmatched: 4. CDR1 and CDR2 from the germline V gene are ENHRY and SYGVKD. The CDR3 is 15 residues long. The CDR3 DNA follows: TGTGCCATCAGTGCCAGACTAGCGGACACAGATACGCAGTATTTT. It is translated as CAISARLADTDTQYF.

This clonotype has a single count. The chain uses TRBV7-8 and TRBJ2-7; D might be TRBD1 (6 bases). The CDR3 totals 15 residues. Per germline, CDR1 SGHVS and CDR2 FQNEAQ. Trimming left V 1 base short and J 0 bases short, with 10 bases between. This CDR3 reads CASSLVPDSSYEQYF. The CDR3 DNA follows: TGTGCCAGCAGCTTAGTACCGGACAGCTCCTACGAGCAGTACTTC.

J is TRBJ1-1 and V is TRBV6-6; no clear D. V shed 6 bases and J shed 5 bases, with 13 bases lying between them. Germline V lookup: CDR1 MNHNY, CDR2 SVGAGI (reference sequence). There are 13 residues in the CDR3. The CDR3 DNA reads as TGTGCCAGCAGCCGATTGGGAAGGACTGAAGCTTTCTTT. Translated, it gives CASSRLGRTEAFF.

This chain uses TRBV20-1 with TRBJ2-4; 11 positions agree with TRBD1. Looked up from germline, CDR1 is DFQATT and CDR2 is SNEGSKA (reference sequence). CDR3 length: 13 amino acids. V dropped 6 bases and J dropped 8; count of bases not matched to a gene: 6. CDR3 residues: CSALDRGLDIQYF. CDR3 sequence (DNA): TGCAGTGCGCTGGACAGGGGGCTAGACATTCAGTACTTC.

DNA for the CDR3: TGTGCCAGCAGTTTAGGACACCCCGCAGGGCCCCAGCATTTT. This sequence encodes CASSLGHPAGPQHF. V usage is TRBV12-3 or TRBV12-4 and J usage is TRBJ1-5; D not resolved. Trimming took 1 base from V and 9 from J, leaving 13 bases between them. CDR3 length: 14 amino acids.

This clonotype was counted only a few times. This chain connects TRBV12-3 or TRBV12-4 to TRBJ1-2, with D perhaps TRBD1 (5 bases). V lost 7 bases and J 0 bases, leaving 27 bases between the germline ends. The length of the CDR3 is 19 residues. The CDR3 DNA follows: TGTGCCAGCACCTTACTCGGGATGTCAGGGACCCCTACTAACTATGGCTACACCTTC. Protein product: CASTLLGMSGTPTNYGYTF.

V gene TRBV6-2 or TRBV6-3 combines with J gene TRBJ2-7, with a weak D call TRBD2 (5 bases). This CDR3 has 13 amino acids. V was clipped by 7 bases and J by 2 bases, with 12 bases between them. Germline V CDR1 and CDR2: MNHEY, SVGEGT. The CDR3 loop reads CASTDLPTYEQYF. CDR3 sequence (DNA): TGTGCCAGCACGGACTTACCAACCTACGAGCAGTACTTC.

This sequence joins TRBV6-2 or TRBV6-3 and TRBJ2-2; D is unclear. The CDR3 has 15 amino acids. Germline CDR1 is MNHEY and CDR2 is SVGEGT. The V gene lost 2 bases and the J gene lost 1 base, with 8 bases spanning the gap. CDR3 nucleotides: TGTGCCAGCAGTTACGGCCCTGGGAACACCGGGGAGCTGTTTTTT. Translating it yields CASSYGPGNTGELFF.